This is a list of T cell receptor beta chains from one sample in a study of monozygotic twins with inflammatory bowel disease. TCRdb reprocessed the 5' RACE reads and keeps a single row for each CDR3 protein, giving no DNA. The clone table shows about 140,000 distinct CDR3 sequences, with the ten largest holding roughly 1.2%. Input material: blood. Receptors originate from a human donor with ulcerative colitis or Crohn's disease, or a healthy co-twin of an affected twin (not recorded which). CDR3s include the opening cysteine and the closing phenylalanine or tryptophan.

j_call: TRBJ1-6
v_call: TRBV20-1
cdr3_aa: CTFPDRIDNSPLHF

j_call: TRBJ1-6
v_call: TRBV7-2
cdr3_aa: CASSLAGGSGNSPLHF

j_call: TRBJ2-3
v_call: TRBV27
cdr3_aa: CASSFYRGSENTQYF

j_call: TRBJ2-1
v_call: TRBV11-3
cdr3_aa: CASSLGNAGFSYNEQFF

j_call: TRBJ2-2
v_call: TRBV10-3
cdr3_aa: CAIMPGDPGELFF

j_call: TRBJ2-7
v_call: TRBV12-3/TRBV12-4
cdr3_aa: CASSLRGAGDEQYF

j_call: TRBJ2-1
v_call: TRBV12-3/TRBV12-4
cdr3_aa: CASSLGDRRYNEQFF

j_call: TRBJ2-5
v_call: TRBV4-1
cdr3_aa: CASSRRPRAGVEETQYF

j_call: TRBJ2-1
v_call: TRBV14
cdr3_aa: CASSQDRVGQFF

j_call: TRBJ2-1
v_call: TRBV4-3
cdr3_aa: CASSQAAGSYNEQFF

j_call: TRBJ2-7
v_call: TRBV20-1
cdr3_aa: CSANDRSRINEQYF

j_call: TRBJ2-7
v_call: TRBV12-3/TRBV12-4
cdr3_aa: CASSPTGGWSYEQYF

j_call: TRBJ2-5
v_call: TRBV5-7
cdr3_aa: CAHKSGPILLETQYF

j_call: TRBJ2-7
v_call: TRBV27
cdr3_aa: CASSLFPGAVGGEQYF

j_call: TRBJ1-2
v_call: TRBV29-1
cdr3_aa: CSVEALRFDTF

j_call: TRBJ2-7
v_call: TRBV5-1
cdr3_aa: CASSPSGYEQYF

j_call: TRBJ1-5
v_call: TRBV7-2
cdr3_aa: CASTVIERNQPQHF

j_call: TRBJ2-1
v_call: TRBV15
cdr3_aa: CATSRDTGTVLRNEQFF

j_call: TRBJ1-2
v_call: TRBV5-1
cdr3_aa: CASSFGQGDYYGYTF

j_call: TRBJ1-4
v_call: TRBV10-3
cdr3_aa: CATREGLNEKLFF

j_call: TRBJ2-7
v_call: TRBV4-3
cdr3_aa: CASSQAVYWDYEQYF

j_call: TRBJ2-1
v_call: TRBV2
cdr3_aa: CASSEGWQYNEQFF

j_call: TRBJ1-1
v_call: TRBV18
cdr3_aa: CASSPPRGPNTEAFF

j_call: TRBJ2-1
v_call: TRBV20-1
cdr3_aa: CSARWGYNEQFF

j_call: TRBJ2-2
v_call: TRBV11-2
cdr3_aa: CASSINLETPGELFF

j_call: TRBJ2-1
v_call: TRBV6-2/TRBV6-3
cdr3_aa: CASREGTSVNEQFF

j_call: TRBJ2-5
v_call: TRBV6-1
cdr3_aa: CASSPGTLLAGAGETQYF

j_call: TRBJ2-5
v_call: TRBV27
cdr3_aa: CASSLYSGQETQYF

j_call: TRBJ2-1
v_call: TRBV7-8
cdr3_aa: CASSLVASGRDEQFF

j_call: TRBJ2-7
v_call: TRBV6-2/TRBV6-3
cdr3_aa: CASSQVLLGFSYEQYF

j_call: TRBJ2-4
v_call: TRBV9
cdr3_aa: CASSVHPRNKNIQYF

j_call: TRBJ2-2
v_call: TRBV20-1
cdr3_aa: CSAPDRANTGELFF

j_call: TRBJ2-3
v_call: TRBV20-1
cdr3_aa: CSARASAGGTDTQYF

j_call: TRBJ1-1
v_call: TRBV5-1
cdr3_aa: CASSPMTGVSTEAFF

j_call: TRBJ2-7
v_call: TRBV7-8
cdr3_aa: CASSPRTSGSYEQYF

j_call: TRBJ1-6
v_call: TRBV5-6
cdr3_aa: CASSLGQTSPLHF

j_call: TRBJ1-1
v_call: TRBV7-2
cdr3_aa: CASTLGALGGVGAFF

j_call: TRBJ2-1
v_call: TRBV10-3
cdr3_aa: CAISTYNEQFF

j_call: TRBJ1-2
v_call: TRBV28
cdr3_aa: CASSPGGLYGYTF

j_call: TRBJ2-1
v_call: TRBV6-5
cdr3_aa: CASSYGVSYNEQIF

j_call: TRBJ2-2
v_call: TRBV19
cdr3_aa: CASTQTSGSPTGELFF

j_call: TRBJ2-7
v_call: TRBV7-2
cdr3_aa: CASSPLDLSYEQYF

j_call: TRBJ1-1
v_call: TRBV7-6
cdr3_aa: CASSQRQGMNTEAFF

j_call: TRBJ2-5
v_call: TRBV29-1
cdr3_aa: CSSRTGRETQYF

j_call: TRBJ1-5
v_call: TRBV5-1
cdr3_aa: CASSWTGGQPQHF

j_call: TRBJ1-1
v_call: TRBV7-9
cdr3_aa: CASSLKGFNAFF

j_call: TRBJ2-2
v_call: TRBV6-1
cdr3_aa: CASSEGVTGELFF

j_call: TRBJ2-7
v_call: TRBV20-1
cdr3_aa: CSARLWFERGYEQYF

j_call: TRBJ2-7
v_call: TRBV29-1
cdr3_aa: CSVEDPGYEQYF

j_call: TRBJ1-5
v_call: TRBV2
cdr3_aa: CASSEGWAGNQPQHF

j_call: TRBJ2-1
v_call: TRBV20-1
cdr3_aa: CSARDGTINEQFF

j_call: TRBJ2-5
v_call: TRBV4-2
cdr3_aa: CASSQESGRPVKETQYF

j_call: TRBJ2-7
v_call: TRBV20-1
cdr3_aa: CSAYLFSYEQYF

j_call: TRBJ2-7
v_call: TRBV7-9
cdr3_aa: CASSSTGQGTNEQYF

j_call: TRBJ1-1
v_call: TRBV29-1
cdr3_aa: CSVAPLSAEAFF

j_call: TRBJ1-2
v_call: TRBV20-1
cdr3_aa: CSARKGSIFADYGYTF

j_call: TRBJ2-7
v_call: TRBV6-1
cdr3_aa: CASSVTDLGEQYF

j_call: TRBJ2-7
v_call: TRBV9
cdr3_aa: CASSPRERGYEQYF

j_call: TRBJ2-7
v_call: TRBV20-1
cdr3_aa: CSVKGPLYEQYF